The clone carrying this TCR beta chain was detected only a few times. Its antigen is still unknown. Trimming removed 4 bases from V and 5 bases from J, with 11 bases in between. Germline lookup yields CDR1 MGHRA and CDR2 YSYEKL. This CDR3 contains 13 residues. The data are from a study of T cell repertoires in cytomegalovirus infection. Findings and limits, study-wide: Ex vivo responses were dominated by HLA-C-restricted CMV-specific TCR beta clonotypes.

MiXCR, run by TCRdb on the reads, gives a single entry per CDR3 protein. Here the sample spans about 490,000 distinct CDR3 sequences, 11% being singletons. The rearrangement links TRBV4-1 to TRBJ2-5; unclear D gene. Sequencing was done on a sample of PBMCs. The receptor comes from a human donor in good health (CMV status not recorded). Some clones in this sample may be carry-over from other donors' samples. CDR3 bases: TGCGCCAGCAGCCCACAAATGACGGAGACCCAGTACTTC. Translation: CASSPQMTETQYF.